This T cell receptor (beta chain) was sequenced during a study of T cell repertoires in aging, cancer and after chemotherapy. Regarding the study as a whole: Median generation probability rose over the chemotherapy interval in each cancer cohort, suggesting rebound thymic output. In cancer patients, declining TCR diversity with age involved lost richness and lost evenness.

The table lists this clonotype with a few counts. The antigen is undetermined. CDR3 length: 13 amino acids. In germline, CDR1 is DFQATT, CDR2 SNEGSKA (reference sequence). V was cut by 1 base and J by 0 bases, with 5 bases left in between. Multiplex touch-down PCR with TRB-A/B primers amplified rearranged V-D-J TRB sequences. TCRdb recomputed calls from the multiplex PCR reads with MiXCR, one row per CDR3 protein. The sample has roughly 3,000 distinct CDR3 sequences, about 33% seen once. Peripheral blood genomic DNA, not sorted cells or RNA, was the template. The sample consisted of blood. This TCR came from a human donor in good health. The V call is TRBV20-1, the J call TRBJ2-3; D not certain. The CDR3 DNA follows: TGCAGTGCTAGAGCTGGCAGCACAGATACGCAGTATTTT. Translating gives CSARAGSTDTQYF.